This T cell receptor beta chain is from a study of blood T cells in healthy people across ages (dated by TCRdb to 2015 to 2017). Broadly, across the study: Template switching captured roughly one uniquely barcoded TCR beta cDNA molecule per two T cells in model experiments. Donors of different ages were randomly distributed across sequencing lanes to avoid experimental bias. The donors were divided into four age groups: young (average approximately 17 years), middle-aged (approximately 39), aged (62) and long-lived (around 87). The study analyzed two additional independent replicas of 1 million unique cDNA reads from the same blood draw for two donors, one aged 18 to 29 and one aged 80 or older. Age-related changes in TCR beta repertoire diversity were measured in the study by deep sequencing normalized with unique cDNA molecular identifiers. On the study overall, not on this receptor specifically: Because donor CMV infection status was unknown, age-related changes in expanded clonotypes were potentially confounded. A strong correlation was found between observed TCR beta diversity and the percentage of naive T cells measured by flow cytometry. Compared with the aged group, the long-lived group had more naive CD4+ T cells, fewer expanded clones and increased TCR diversity, suggesting age selection. Estimates of total diversity based on one million sequenced T cells were regarded as lower bounds and as underestimates. Because profiling used bulk unsorted PBMCs, naive and antigen-experienced compartments could not be compared conclusively. As age increased, observed TCR beta diversity per million T cells dropped in a roughly linear way, and a significant reduction was already evident by age roughly 40.

There are 17 amino acids in the CDR3, from cysteine to phenylalanine inclusive. Solely the CDR3 DNA is kept, with 51 bases framed from the first base. CDR1 and CDR2 were assigned from the germline V gene (reference sequence) as SEHNR and FQNEAQ. About this clonotype: There is no known antigen for this receptor. Mismatch with germline at one junction end may stem from a read error.

Library creation used 5' RACE. The run used an Illumina HiSeq 2500. A second about 7 to 12 cycle PCR used a sample-barcoded 5' primer and a J-beta primer mix. A template-switch 5' adaptor carrying 12 random nucleotides introduced a unique molecular identifier onto each TCR beta cDNA molecule. Each sample yielded at least 3 million CDR3-containing paired-end reads. First-strand cDNA was synthesized from all RNA with the Mint cDNA synthesis kit, primed by a TRBC-specific oligonucleotide. All cDNA was treated with uracil-DNA glycosylase and then went through a first 18-cycle PCR with the universal primers M1SS and BC2_uni_R. Per the authors' processing: For normalization, 1 million high-quality reads, each with a distinct molecular identifier, were randomly selected from each sample. Reads sharing molecular identifiers were discarded rather than binned into consensus sequences. MiTCR, set to a Q25 quality threshold and the strictest error-elimination algorithm, was used for CDR3 identification, clonotype clustering and error correction. Lower-bound total TCR beta diversity was estimated with a nonparametric unseen species model using Euler transformation. Clones were called with MiXCR by TCRdb after fastp trimmed the public reads at Q25, and only in-frame beta chains were retained. For every CDR3 protein sequence, its rows merge into one entry that carries the most common genes and DNA. These V and J calls rely on TCRdb rather than the paper's analysis. In this sample the table shows around 970,000 distinct CDR3 sequences, roughly half of which occur a single time. Of the sample, about 21% is held by the ten largest clones.

Systemically healthy Caucasian individuals from Russia, 39 in total and aged roughly 6 to 100 years, were included as donors. About 10 milliliters of peripheral blood were drawn from each donor into EDTA-treated Vacutainer tubes. Ficoll-Paque density-gradient centrifugation was used to isolate PBMCs, with at least 6.5 million obtained per sample. Trizol reagent was used to extract total RNA from PBMCs, with at least 5 micrograms per sample. Naive CD45RAhigh/CD27high T cell percentages were measured by flow cytometry on a PBMC aliquot from every donor. The TCR was taken from a woman in her sixties in good health. Rearrangement joined TRBV7-9 to TRBJ2-5; 11 junctional bases match TRBD2. The sequenced material came from blood. The base sequence is TGTGCCAGCAGCTCCCCCAGACTAGCGGGGCCCCAAGAGACCCGGTACTTC. Its protein is CASSSPRLAGPQETRYF.